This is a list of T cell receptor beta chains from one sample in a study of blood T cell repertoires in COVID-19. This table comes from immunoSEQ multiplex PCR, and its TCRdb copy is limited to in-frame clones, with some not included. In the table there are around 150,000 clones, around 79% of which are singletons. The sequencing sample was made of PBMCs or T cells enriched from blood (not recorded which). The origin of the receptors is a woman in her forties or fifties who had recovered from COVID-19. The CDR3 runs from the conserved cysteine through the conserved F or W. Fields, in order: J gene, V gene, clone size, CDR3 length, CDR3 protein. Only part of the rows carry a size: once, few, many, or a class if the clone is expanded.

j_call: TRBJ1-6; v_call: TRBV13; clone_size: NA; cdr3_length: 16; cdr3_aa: CASSHEAGQGHSPLHF
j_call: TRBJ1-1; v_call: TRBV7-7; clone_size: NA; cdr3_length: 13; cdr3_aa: CASSQDRYTEAFF
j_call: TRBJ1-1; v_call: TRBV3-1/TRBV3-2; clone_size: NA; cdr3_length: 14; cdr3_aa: CASSQRGGGTEAFF
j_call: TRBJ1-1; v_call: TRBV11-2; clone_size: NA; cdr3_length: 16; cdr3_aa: CASSLRFGTVNTEAFF
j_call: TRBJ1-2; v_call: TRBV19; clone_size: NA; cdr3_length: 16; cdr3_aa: CASSAEDSKVRYGYTF
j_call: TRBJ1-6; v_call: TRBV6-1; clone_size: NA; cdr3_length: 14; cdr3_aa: CASSDRQGGSPLHF
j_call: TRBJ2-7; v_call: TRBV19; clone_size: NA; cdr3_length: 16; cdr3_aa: CASSISAGGYSYEQYF
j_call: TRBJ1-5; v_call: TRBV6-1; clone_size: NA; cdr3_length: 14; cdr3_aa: CASSEEGGVRPQHF
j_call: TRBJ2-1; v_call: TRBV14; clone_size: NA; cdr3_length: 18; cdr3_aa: CASSRWLAGAWGYNEQFF
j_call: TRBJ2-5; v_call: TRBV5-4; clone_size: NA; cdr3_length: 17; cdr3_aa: CASRRGTSGRRVETQYF
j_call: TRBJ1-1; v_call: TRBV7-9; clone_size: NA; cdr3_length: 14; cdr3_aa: CASSLQQGETEAFF
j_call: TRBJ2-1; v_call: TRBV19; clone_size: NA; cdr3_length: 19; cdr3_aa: CASPPPGLALKTSYNEQFF
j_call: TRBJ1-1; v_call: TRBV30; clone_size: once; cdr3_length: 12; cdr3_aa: CAWTQGAIEAFF
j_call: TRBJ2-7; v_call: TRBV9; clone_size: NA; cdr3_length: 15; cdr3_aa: CASSPGTGGGWEQYF
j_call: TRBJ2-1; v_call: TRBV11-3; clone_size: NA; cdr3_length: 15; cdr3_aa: CASSRVGGPNNEQFF
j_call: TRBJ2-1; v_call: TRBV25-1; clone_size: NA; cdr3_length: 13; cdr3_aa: CASSSDSANEQFF
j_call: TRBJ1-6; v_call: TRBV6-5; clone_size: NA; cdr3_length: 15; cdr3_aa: CASSPRTVNNSPLHF
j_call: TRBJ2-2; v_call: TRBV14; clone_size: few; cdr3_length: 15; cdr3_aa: CASSPLWAGTGELFF
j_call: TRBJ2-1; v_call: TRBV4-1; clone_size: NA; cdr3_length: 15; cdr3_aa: CASSQDGQFYNEQFF
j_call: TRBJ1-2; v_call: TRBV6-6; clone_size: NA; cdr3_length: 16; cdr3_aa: CASSSPDTHDLYGYTF
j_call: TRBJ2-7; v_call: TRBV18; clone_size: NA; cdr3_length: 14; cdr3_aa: CASSPPGPPGEQYF
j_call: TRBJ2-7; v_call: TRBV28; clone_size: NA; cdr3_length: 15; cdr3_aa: CATNSGGTDSYEQYF
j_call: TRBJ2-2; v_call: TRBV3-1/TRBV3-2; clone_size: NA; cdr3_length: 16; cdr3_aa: CASSQGTGGFTGELFF
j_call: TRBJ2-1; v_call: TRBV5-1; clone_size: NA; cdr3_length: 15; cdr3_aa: CASSLETGAYNEQFF
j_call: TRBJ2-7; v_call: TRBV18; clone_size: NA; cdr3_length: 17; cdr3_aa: CASSPFDPGTGNYEQYF
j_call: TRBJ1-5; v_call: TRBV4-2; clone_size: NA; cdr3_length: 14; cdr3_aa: CASSRRDTGQPQHF
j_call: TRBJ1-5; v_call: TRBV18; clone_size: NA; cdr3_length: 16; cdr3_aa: CASSPRGGASNQPQHF
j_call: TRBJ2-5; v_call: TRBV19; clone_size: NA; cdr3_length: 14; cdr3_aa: CASSPSGGSLTQYF
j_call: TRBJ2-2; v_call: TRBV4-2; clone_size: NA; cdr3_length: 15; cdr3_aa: CASIKDGGKAGELFF
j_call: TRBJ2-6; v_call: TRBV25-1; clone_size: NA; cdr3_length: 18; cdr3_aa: CASSERTGGVAGANVLTF
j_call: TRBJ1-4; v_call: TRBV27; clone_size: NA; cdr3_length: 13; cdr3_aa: CASSLRRNEKLFF
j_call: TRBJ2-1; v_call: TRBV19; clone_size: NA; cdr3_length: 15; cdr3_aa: CASRQGLSSYNEQFF
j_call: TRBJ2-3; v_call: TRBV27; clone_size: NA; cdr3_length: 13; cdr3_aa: CASSVTSGTAQYF
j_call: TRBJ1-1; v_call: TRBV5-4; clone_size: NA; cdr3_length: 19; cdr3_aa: CASSVGRGQGFVGNTEAFF
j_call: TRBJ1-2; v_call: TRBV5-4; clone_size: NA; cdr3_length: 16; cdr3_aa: CASSFGTGGERNGYTF
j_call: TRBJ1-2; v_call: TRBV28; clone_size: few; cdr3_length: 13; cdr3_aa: CASSRDRRYGYTF
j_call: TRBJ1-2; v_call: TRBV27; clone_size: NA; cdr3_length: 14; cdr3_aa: CASSPRTGAYGYTF
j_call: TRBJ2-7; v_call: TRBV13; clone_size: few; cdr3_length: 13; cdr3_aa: CASSSDRGYEQYF
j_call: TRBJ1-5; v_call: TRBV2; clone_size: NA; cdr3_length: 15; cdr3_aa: CASSELQGPNQPQHF
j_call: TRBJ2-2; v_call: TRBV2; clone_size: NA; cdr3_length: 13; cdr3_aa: CASRAENTGELFF
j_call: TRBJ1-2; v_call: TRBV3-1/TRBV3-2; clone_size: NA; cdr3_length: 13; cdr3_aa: CASSHPGEYGYTF
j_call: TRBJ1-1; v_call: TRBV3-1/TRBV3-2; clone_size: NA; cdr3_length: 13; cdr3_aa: CASSQVRDTEAFF
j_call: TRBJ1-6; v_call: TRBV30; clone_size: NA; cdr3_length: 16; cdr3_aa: CAWSRSGGSKNSPLHF
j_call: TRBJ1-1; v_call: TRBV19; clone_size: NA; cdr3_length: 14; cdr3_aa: CATRTVPMNTEAFF
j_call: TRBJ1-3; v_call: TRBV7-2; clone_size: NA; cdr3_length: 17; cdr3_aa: CASSLGTVWQGGNTIYF
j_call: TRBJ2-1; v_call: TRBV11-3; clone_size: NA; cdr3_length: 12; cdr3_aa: CASSPGGYEQFF
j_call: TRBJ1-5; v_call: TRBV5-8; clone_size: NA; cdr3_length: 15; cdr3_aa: CASSFSGGRNQPQHF
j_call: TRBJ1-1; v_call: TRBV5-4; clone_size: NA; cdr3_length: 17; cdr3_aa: CASSLPPGQGGYTEAFF
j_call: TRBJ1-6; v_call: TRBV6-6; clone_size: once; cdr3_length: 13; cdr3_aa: CASSWGVDSPLHF
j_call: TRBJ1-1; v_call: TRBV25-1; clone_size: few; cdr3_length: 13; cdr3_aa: CASSEYRGPEAFF
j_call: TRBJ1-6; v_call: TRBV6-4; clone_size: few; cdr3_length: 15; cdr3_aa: CASSDGRRANSPLHF
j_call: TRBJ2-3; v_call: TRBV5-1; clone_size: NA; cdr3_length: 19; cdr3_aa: CASSPQFSSGLTSTDTQYF
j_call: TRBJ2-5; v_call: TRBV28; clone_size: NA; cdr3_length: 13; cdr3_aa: CARGGPLRETQYF
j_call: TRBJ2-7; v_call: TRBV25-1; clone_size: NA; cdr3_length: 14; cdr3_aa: CASSEGTGSYEQYF